This T cell receptor beta chain appears in the sequencing data of a study of T cells expressing NK-cell markers. This CDR3 has 15 amino acids. CDR1 and CDR2 (germline): SGHTA, FQGNSA. For each CDR3 protein, TCRdb gives one entry from its re-call of the 5' RACE reads, without DNA. The specimen's table records about 260,000 distinct CDR3 sequences. Overall study results and limits: In roughly six donors, dominant CD3+CD56+NKG2C+ clonotypes ranked among the top 10 CD8+ clonotypes. Once again these clonotypes came out on top in the CD3+CD56-NKG2C+ fraction of several donors.

A remark on this clonotype: As yet, its antigen is unknown.

J is TRBJ2-3 and V is TRBV7-2; TCRdb calls TRBD1, which cannot be checked without DNA. The sequence came from a man aged 18 to 30 in good health. The sample comprised blood T cells: a sorted CD56 or NKG2C T cell subset, CD4+ or CD8+ T cells, or bulk PBMC T cells (not recorded which). CDR3 in amino acids: CASSRGSTKTDTQYF.